The present T cell receptor beta chain was sequenced within a study of cytomegalovirus exposure and HLA in healthy donors. A remark on this clone: What it binds is unknown.

Study-wide results and caveats: Among TCR beta chains, those listed as cytomegalovirus-associated numbered over 150.

The CDR3 sequence is 14 residues long. From germline, CDR1 is LGHNA and CDR2 YSLEER. Losses at the gene ends were 3 bases for V and 4 bases for J; bases not matched to a gene: 6. Amplification used 60 Vbeta primers and 13 Jbeta primers. TCRdb's copy holds only in-frame clones and misses some; the assay was immunoSEQ multiplex PCR. The sample has fewer than 200,000 clones, 73% seen once. The sequenced material came from PBMCs. The chain couples TRBV4-3 to TRBJ2-7, with 7 bases fitting TRBD2. The TCR originated in a woman under 30 in good health and CMV-seropositive. The CDR3 sequence is CASSQWEGRYEQYF. CDR3 coding DNA: TGCGCCAGCAGCCAGTGGGAGGGGAGGTACGAGCAGTACTTC.